The TCR beta chain under discussion was sequenced for a study of OX40 agonist ivuxolimab in advanced cancers. This clone showed up just a few times. The length of the CDR3 is 16 residues. CDR1 and CDR2 (germline): SEHNR, FQNEAQ (reference sequence). V was clipped by 7 bases and J by 4 bases, with 22 bases between them. Only in-frame clones appear in the TCRdb table, and some are missing; sequencing was by immunoSEQ multiplex PCR. The table includes under 90,000 clones, approximately 95% detected once. The sequence was obtained from an adult with an advanced solid tumor such as melanoma, head and neck, liver or kidney cancer. The sample consisted of CD4+ or CD8+ T cells sorted from blood, taken in a trial of the OX40 agonist ivuxolimab. V is TRBV7-9 and J is TRBJ1-2; D is undetermined. CDR3 nucleotide sequence: TGTGCCAGCACCACGACCTCTGGGTCGGTCGGCTATGGCTACACCTTC. Translating gives CASTTTSGSVGYGYTF. Variable domain in full (rest from reference TRBV7-9 and TRBJ1-2): DTGVSQNPRHKITKRGQNVTFRCDPISEHNRLYWYRQTLGQGPEFLTYFQNEAQLEKSRLLSDRFSAERPKGSFSTLEIQRTEQGDSAMYLCASTTTSGSVGYGYTFGSGTRLTVV.